The 28 T cell receptor beta chains below were found in one sample sequenced in a study of shared clonotypes between healthy human individuals. TCRdb keeps only in-frame clones here, not all; method: immunoSEQ multiplex PCR. The sample records a few million clones, approximately 90% being singletons. The sequenced sample was naive CD4+ T cells sorted from blood. Sample subset: CD45RA+ positively selected. All receptors come from a man in his late teens or twenties in good health.

The chain employs TRBV6-1 and TRBJ1-1; TRBD1 agrees at 9 bases. This CDR3 has 14 amino acids. V shed 4 bases and J 5 bases; nucleotides not matched to a gene: 5. Per the germline V gene, CDR1 is MNHNS and CDR2 is SASEGT. The CDR3 loop reads CASSGRDRVTEAFF. The CDR3 nucleotides are TGTGCCAGCAGTGGCCGGGACAGGGTGACTGAAGCTTTCTTT.

As to this clone: A read error may produce the germline difference seen at one junction end. The genes are TRBV20-1 and TRBJ2-5, with D unresolved. CDR1 and CDR2 (germline): DFQATT, SNEGSKA (reference sequence). The CDR3 has 10 residues. The CDR3 nucleotides read TGCAGTGCTCTACGGGCTACCCGGTACTTC. Amino acid sequence: CSALRATRYF.

The chain couples TRBV5-5 to TRBJ2-7; D possibly corresponds to TRBD2 (5 bases). CDR1 is SGHKS and CDR2 is YYEKEE in the germline V gene (reference sequence). The ends were cut back, 4 bases at V and 0 bases at J, with 14 bases in the middle. The CDR3 extends over 15 amino acids. The CDR3 protein is CASSPGSFISYEQYF. The CDR3 nucleotides are TGTGCCAGCAGCCCGGGGTCCTTTATCTCCTACGAGCAGTACTTC.

The chain joins TRBV7-9 to TRBJ1-1; 8 bases line up with TRBD1. The V and J ends lost 6 bases and 2 bases, in that order; junction bases with no gene match: 11. CDR3 length equals 16 residues. In germline, CDR1 is SEHNR, CDR2 FQNEAQ (reference sequence). The CDR3 DNA is TGTGCCAGCAGGCTAGGACAGGGCAGAGCCAACACTGAAGCTTTCTTT. Translating gives CASRLGQGRANTEAFF.

The J gene is TRBJ1-1, the V gene TRBV7-9; TRBD1 might be the D (6 bases). The germline V and J ends were trimmed by 6 bases and 1 base, with 12 bases remaining between them. Germline V gene data show CDR1 as SEHNR and CDR2 as FQNEAQ (reference sequence). The CDR3 contains 14 residues. Written as DNA, the CDR3 is TGTGCCAGCAGTATCGGGACATCGAACACTGAAGCTTTCTTT. Translation gives CASSIGTSNTEAFF.

The chain joins TRBV7-9 to TRBJ2-7; possibly TRBD1 for D (5 bases). The CDR3 has 14 amino acids. V was shortened by 3 bases and J by 2 bases, with 11 bases between the two germline ends. Germline lookup yields CDR1 SEHNR and CDR2 FQNEAQ (reference sequence). DNA for the CDR3: TGTGCCAGCAGCTTCCCCGACAGAGCCTACGAGCAGTACTTC. Translation: CASSFPDRAYEQYF. Complete variable domain (other parts from reference TRBV7-9 and TRBJ2-7): DTGVSQNPRHKITKRGQNVTFRCDPISEHNRLYWYRQTLGQGPEFLTYFQNEAQLEKSRLLSDRFSAERPKGSFSTLEIQRTEQGDSAMYLCASSFPDRAYEQYFGPGTRLTVT.

V and J are TRBV2 and TRBJ2-1, with TRBD2 matching over 8 bases. CDR1 is SNHLY and CDR2 is FYNNEI in the germline V gene. J was trimmed by 12 bases and V by 6 bases; bases with no gene match: 7. This CDR3 comprises 12 residues. Written as DNA, the CDR3 is TGTGCCAGCAGGTTAGGACTAGCAGGGCAGTTCTTC. The encoded protein is CASRLGLAGQFF.

This sequence joins TRBV27 and TRBJ1-1; maybe TRBD1 (5 bases). There are 14 residues in the CDR3. Germline V gives CDR1 MNHEY, CDR2 SMNVEV (reference sequence). Deletions cut 4 bases from V and 3 bases from J, with 12 bases between. CDR3 sequence: CASSSGEADTEAFF. The CDR3 bases are TGTGCCAGCAGTTCGGGGGAAGCAGACACTGAAGCTTTCTTT.

For the CDR3, the DNA is TGTGCCACCGAAAGCGGGGACGGGGCCAACGTCCTGACTTTC. Protein product: CATESGDGANVLTF. The rearrangement links TRBV10-3 to TRBJ2-6; 7 nucleotides align to TRBD2. Germline assignment: CDR1 ENHRY and CDR2 SYGVKD. V shed 10 bases, J shed 4 bases, and the junction held 7 bases outside the gene matches. The CDR3 totals 14 residues.

The CDR3 sequence is CASSTRLAGTGTDTQYF. CDR3 coding DNA: TGTGCCAGCAGCACGCGACTAGCGGGGACTGGCACAGATACGCAGTATTTT. The chain has TRBV5-4 and TRBJ2-3; 11 nucleotides align to TRBD2. The V gene end was trimmed by 4 bases and the J gene end by 1 base; junction bases not matched to a gene: 8. This CDR3 is 17 amino acids long. The germline V gene encodes CDR1 SGHNT and CDR2 YYREEE (reference sequence).

As DNA, the CDR3 is TGTGCCAGTAGTATGCCAGGGTTTCGGCAGGCCACTGAAGCTTTCTTT. Amino acids: CASSMPGFRQATEAFF. The chain carries TRBV19 and TRBJ1-1; perhaps TRBD1 as D (5 bases). This CDR3 is built from 16 residues. V was pared by 3 bases and J by 4 bases, with 18 bases between. CDR1 is LNHDA and CDR2 is SQIVND in the germline V gene (reference sequence).

As regards this clone: Within the sample, other DNA sequences also encode this same CDR3. This chain links TRBV18 with TRBJ1-1; D is ambiguous. V shed 2 bases and J shed 4 bases, with 8 bases lying between them. The CDR3 totals 13 residues. Germline-derived CDR1 and CDR2 are KGHSH and LQKENI. The CDR3 spells CASSPSGITEAFF. The CDR3 DNA sequence: TGTGCCAGCTCACCATCGGGAATCACTGAAGCTTTCTTT.

The chain combines TRBV30 with TRBJ1-4, with TRBD1 matching over 7 bases. CDR1 and CDR2 from the germline V gene are GTSNPN and SVGIG (reference sequence). The junction had 6 bases not matched to a gene; V was cut back by 7 bases and J by 4 bases. This CDR3 spans 13 amino acids. CDR3 residues: CAYRTGYNEKLFF. As DNA, the CDR3 is TGTGCCTACCGGACAGGTTATAATGAAAAACTGTTTTTT.

With regard to this clone: Additional DNA sequences in this sample encode the identical CDR3. The rearrangement joins TRBV19 to TRBJ2-5; the D gene is possibly TRBD1 (6 bases). This CDR3 is 13 amino acids long. V lost 5 bases and J 1 base, leaving 8 bases between the germline ends. Per the germline V gene, CDR1 is LNHDA and CDR2 is SQIVND (reference sequence). The CDR3 is CASSGTSQETQYF. The CDR3 coding sequence is TGTGCCAGTAGTGGGACATCCCAAGAGACCCAGTACTTC.

The chain joins TRBV6-6 to TRBJ2-7, with 8 nucleotides matching TRBD2. This CDR3 has 15 residues. Germline assignment: CDR1 MNHNY and CDR2 SVGAGI (reference sequence). V lost 5 bases and J lost 3; bases outside the gene matches: 9. The chain's CDR3 is CASSTSSGPIYEQYF. The CDR3 DNA reads as TGTGCCAGCAGTACCTCTAGCGGGCCAATCTACGAGCAGTACTTC.

The J gene is TRBJ2-3, the V gene TRBV5-1; D is unclear. CDR1 and CDR2 from the germline V gene are SGHRS and YFSETQ. The V end was cut by 0 bases, the J end by 2 bases, with 13 bases between. The CDR3 spans 16 residues. The CDR3 spells CASSLAYGSYTDTQYF. The CDR3 DNA reads as TGCGCCAGCAGCTTGGCCTACGGCAGTTACACAGATACGCAGTATTTT.

Comments on this clone: The sample contains more than one DNA sequence encoding this CDR3. V and J are TRBV6-4 and TRBJ2-2; 9 bases align to TRBD1. The CDR3 extends over 14 amino acids. The germline CDR1 and CDR2 sequences are MRHNA and SNTAGT. V lost 6 bases, J lost 1 base, and 0 bases stayed unmatched. The CDR3 sequence is CASRGQGNTGELFF. The DNA for the CDR3 is TGTGCCAGCAGGGGACAGGGGAACACCGGGGAGCTGTTTTTT.

The V and J genes are TRBV6-6 and TRBJ2-3, with no clear D. Germline CDR1 and CDR2: MNHNY and SVGAGI (reference sequence). The CDR3 totals 14 residues. With 2 bases removed from V and 4 bases from J, the gap between germline ends came to 10 bases. The CDR3 reads CASSYLGSSDTQYF. As DNA, the CDR3 is TGTGCCAGCAGTTACCTCGGCAGCTCAGATACGCAGTATTTT.

V is TRBV9 and J is TRBJ2-2; 12 nucleotides align to TRBD1. The germline V gene has CDR1 SGDLS and CDR2 YYNGEE. J lost 4 bases, V lost 9 bases, and 7 bases had no gene match. The CDR3 has 15 amino acids. The CDR3, as DNA: TGTGCCACCGGGACAGGGGGCGCTGGCACCGGGGAGCTGTTTTTT. It encodes CATGTGGAGTGELFF.

The chain joins TRBV10-3 to TRBJ2-3, with D possibly matching TRBD1 (6 bases). The germline V gene encodes CDR1 ENHRY and CDR2 SYGVKD. With 3 bases removed from V and 3 bases from J, the gap between germline ends came to 10 bases. The CDR3 consists of 14 residues. The CDR3 region is CAISDRGRTDTQYF. The CDR3, as DNA: TGTGCCATCAGTGACAGGGGAAGGACAGATACGCAGTATTTT.

This chain links TRBV27 with TRBJ2-7; tentative D call: TRBD2 (6 bases). Germline V gene sequence: CDR1 MNHEY, CDR2 SMNVEV (reference sequence). The CDR3 consists of 15 residues. V was pared by 6 bases and J by 6 bases, with 21 bases between. The CDR3 DNA sequence: TGTGCCAGCAGCTCGATGGGGGGATTTAACGGCGAGCAGTACTTC. Its translation is CASSSMGGFNGEQYF.

The chain couples TRBV7-9 to TRBJ2-2; D is unresolved. Germline assignment: CDR1 SEHNR and CDR2 FQNEAQ (reference sequence). The CDR3 sequence is 15 residues long. V gave up 2 bases and J gave up 0 bases, with 7 bases separating them. The CDR3 sequence is CASSLNQPNTGELFF. As DNA, the CDR3 is TGTGCCAGCAGCTTAAACCAACCGAACACCGGGGAGCTGTTTTTT.

V gene TRBV19 combines with J gene TRBJ2-2, with 7 nucleotides matching TRBD1. The junction had 5 bases not matched to a gene; V was cut back by 5 bases and J by 8 bases. Germline V gene lookup returns CDR1 LNHDA and CDR2 SQIVND (reference sequence). The CDR3 is made up of 13 amino acids. The CDR3 protein is CASSLQGMGELFF. The CDR3 coding sequence is TGTGCCAGTAGTCTACAGGGGATGGGGGAGCTGTTTTTT.

J is TRBJ2-3 and V is TRBV11-3, with TRBD2 as a possible D gene (6 bases). Per germline, CDR1 SGHNT and CDR2 YENEEA. Trimming took 3 bases from V and 6 from J, leaving 13 bases between them. There are 14 residues in the CDR3. In DNA, the CDR3 is TGTGCCAGCAGCTTCCCGGGACTCACCGATACGCAGTATTTT. This sequence encodes CASSFPGLTDTQYF.

V gene TRBV2 combines with J gene TRBJ1-2; D possibly corresponds to TRBD1 (5 bases). The CDR3 is 12 amino acids. Trimming took off 9 bases at V and 3 bases at J, with 11 bases between the two ends. From germline, CDR1 is SNHLY and CDR2 FYNNEI. CDR3 coding DNA: TGTGCCAGTTGTGGGGACGACTATGGCTACACCTTC. It translates to CASCGDDYGYTF.

Points on this clone: This sample also contains other DNA sequences that code for the same CDR3. The chain combines TRBV11-2 with TRBJ2-7; D unclear. The CDR3 covers 13 residues. Germline V lookup: CDR1 SGHAT, CDR2 FQNNGV. Trimming removed 3 bases from V and 3 bases from J, with 9 bases in between. Here the CDR3 reads CASSLEGIYEQYF. The CDR3 DNA reads TGTGCCAGCAGCTTGGAAGGGATCTACGAGCAGTACTTC.

This sequence joins TRBV19 and TRBJ2-2; TRBD1 aligns across 7 bases. Trimming took 6 bases from V and 0 from J; bases not matched to a gene: 4. The CDR3 spans 15 residues. In germline, CDR1 is LNHDA, CDR2 SQIVND (reference sequence). CDR3 loop: CASSLGGPNTGELFF. The CDR3 bases are TGTGCCAGTAGCCTAGGGGGCCCGAACACCGGGGAGCTGTTTTTT.

The V gene is TRBV7-2, the J gene TRBJ1-1; D might be TRBD1 (6 bases). Germline CDR1 reads SGHTA; CDR2 reads FQGNSA. V was pared by 5 bases and J by 9 bases, with 16 bases between. The CDR3 is 13 amino acids. The CDR3 nucleotides are TGTGCCAGCAGCCCAGGACAGAACACCAAAGCTTTCTTT. This codes for CASSPGQNTKAFF.